These 17 T cell receptor beta chains were all obtained from the same sample, sequenced in a study of chemoradiotherapy in HPV16-positive cancers. TCRdb's table, derived via immunoSEQ multiplex PCR, lists solely in-frame clones and lacks some. In the table there are about 34,000 clones, 92% of which are singletons. The sequencing used blood, collected from a patient who underwent chemoradiotherapy. Receptors were obtained from a human donor with HPV-associated anogenital cancer.

This rearrangement joins TRBV19 to TRBJ2-1, with 12 bases fitting TRBD2. Trimming took 6 bases from V and 5 from J; bases not matched to a gene: 14. Germline V gene lookup returns CDR1 LNHDA and CDR2 SQIVND (reference sequence). The length of the CDR3 is 18 residues. CDR3 sequence: CASRVSVLAGGEHNEQFF. CDR3 nucleotide sequence: TGTGCCAGTAGAGTTTCCGTCCTAGCGGGGGGGGAGCACAATGAGCAGTTCTTC.

This clone was detected a few times. CDR3 sequence (DNA): TGTGCCAGCAGCTTGGTAGACACTGAAGCTTTCTTT. It translates to CASSLVDTEAFF. J is TRBJ1-1 and V is TRBV5-4; D not resolved. Trimming shortened V by 0 bases and J by 3 bases, and 3 bases separated the two germline ends. This CDR3 spans 12 amino acids. Germline V gives CDR1 SGHNT, CDR2 YYREEE (reference sequence). The full variable domain, completed using reference TRBV5-4 and TRBJ1-1, is ETGVTQSPTHLIKTRGQQVTLRCSSQSGHNTVSWYQQALGQGPQFIFQYYREEENGRGNFPPRFSGLQFPNYSSELNVNALELDDSALYLCASSLVDTEAFFGQGTRLTVV.

The V gene is TRBV7-3, the J gene TRBJ2-3; no reliable D call. Trimming removed 2 bases from V and 0 bases from J, with 12 bases in between. This CDR3 spans 16 amino acids. Germline V lookup: CDR1 SGHTA, CDR2 FQGTGA. The CDR3 spells CASSLVGSASTDTQYF. The CDR3 DNA sequence: TGTGCCAGCAGCTTAGTGGGCAGTGCTAGCACAGATACGCAGTATTTT.

The J gene is TRBJ1-2, the V gene TRBV4-1; 7 nucleotides match TRBD1. The V gene's germline CDR1 is MGHRA and CDR2 YSYEKL. Trimming cost V 3 bases and J 8 bases; bases outside gene matches: 9. CDR3 size: 14 residues. Written as DNA, the CDR3 is TGCGCCAGCAGCCAGAACAGGGGAATTCGGGGCTACACCTTC. It specifies CASSQNRGIRGYTF.

The chain is built from TRBV11-3 and TRBJ2-1; 8 bases are a match to TRBD2. Germline V gene data show CDR1 as SGHNT and CDR2 as YENEEA. V gave up 5 bases and J gave up 7 bases; unmatched junction bases: 7. CDR3 size: 14 residues. CDR3 loop: CASSRLANGNEQFF. The CDR3 DNA is TGTGCCAGCAGCCGACTAGCGAATGGGAATGAGCAGTTCTTC.

The chain recombines TRBV7-8 with TRBJ2-1; the D gene could be TRBD1 or TRBD2 (6 bases each). The CDR3 contains 15 residues. Germline CDR1 SGHVS, CDR2 FQNEAQ. With 5 bases removed from V and 4 bases from J, the gap between germline ends came to 15 bases. The DNA for the CDR3 is TGTGCCAGCAGCAGGGCACGGGGGCTTTACAATGAGCAGTTCTTC. Translation gives CASSRARGLYNEQFF.

The chain carries TRBV4-1 and TRBJ2-3, with D possibly TRBD2 on 6 matching bases. CDR1 is MGHRA, CDR2 YSYEKL, per germline. The length of the CDR3 is 16 residues. With 2 bases removed from V and 0 bases from J, the gap between germline ends came to 12 bases. CDR3 bases: TGCGCCAGCAGCCAAATCCCGGGGGTTAGCACAGATACGCAGTATTTT. The encoded protein is CASSQIPGVSTDTQYF.

The chain carries TRBV7-9 and TRBJ1-5, with 8 nucleotides matching TRBD1. Germline values: CDR1 SEHNR, CDR2 FQNEAQ (reference sequence). V was pared by 1 base and J by 11 bases, with 16 bases of the junction left unmatched. The CDR3 contains 17 residues. CDR3 region: CASSLGGQGGVGSAQHF. The DNA for the CDR3 is TGTGCCAGCAGCTTAGGAGGACAGGGAGGAGTAGGGTCAGCCCAGCATTTT.

This chain links TRBV7-3 with TRBJ2-7; D not certain. V shed 2 bases and J shed 1 base, with 6 bases lying between them. Germline V gives CDR1 SGHTA, CDR2 FQGTGA. This CDR3 has 13 amino acids. The CDR3 sequence is CASSLQASYEQYF. In nucleotides, the CDR3 is TGTGCCAGCAGCTTACAGGCATCCTACGAGCAGTACTTC.

The chain carries TRBV4-1 and TRBJ2-1; TRBD2 agrees at 9 bases. V shed 4 bases and J 12 bases; nucleotides not matched to a gene: 7. Germline CDR1 MGHRA, CDR2 YSYEKL. The CDR3 is 13 residues long. The CDR3 nucleotides are TGCGCCAGCAGCCTACGAGGACTAGCGCGGCAGTTCTTC. This translates into CASSLRGLARQFF.

The gene calls are TRBV6-4 and TRBJ2-3; D possibly corresponds to TRBD2 (6 bases). Germline V CDR1 and CDR2: MRHNA, SNTAGT. The V and J ends lost 3 bases and 4 bases respectively, with 17 bases between them. The CDR3 totals 16 residues. In DNA, the CDR3 is TGTGCCAGCAGTGAAAGCGGCCAGGGAGGTCCAGATACGCAGTATTTT. It yields the protein CASSESGQGGPDTQYF.

This chain links TRBV5-6 with TRBJ1-4, with D unresolved. Germline V gene data show CDR1 as SGHDT and CDR2 as YYEEEE. This CDR3 region has 15 residues. V was cut by 0 bases and J by 8 bases, with 14 bases left in between. CDR3 coding DNA: TGTGCCAGCAGCTTGGCCTTGGCGCGGGGAGAAAAACTGTTTTTT. It encodes CASSLALARGEKLFF.

This chain connects TRBV11-2 to TRBJ2-7, with D tentatively TRBD1 (5 bases). CDR1 is SGHAT, CDR2 FQNNGV, per germline. This CDR3 region has 16 residues. Trimming stripped 5 bases from V and 1 base from J, with 18 bases between. This CDR3 is CASSPPRRTPSYEQYF. CDR3 coding DNA: TGTGCCAGCAGCCCCCCCCGTAGGACACCTTCCTACGAGCAGTACTTC.

The chain has TRBV11-2 and TRBJ1-5; 8 bases map to TRBD1. With V trimmed by 3 bases and J by 6 bases, 7 bases remained unmatched. The germline V gene has CDR1 SGHAT and CDR2 FQNNGV. The CDR3 totals 15 residues. The CDR3, as DNA: TGTGCCAGCAGCTTCGGACAGGGAGGCGGTCAGCCCCAGCATTTT. It translates to CASSFGQGGGQPQHF.

The gene calls are TRBV5-1 and TRBJ2-3; 7 bases agree with TRBD1. The CDR3 length is 15 residues. J gave up 0 bases and V 3 bases, and 4 bases lay outside the gene matches. Germline V gene data show CDR1 as SGHRS and CDR2 as YFSETQ. The CDR3 loop reads CASSWKDRSTDTQYF. The CDR3 bases are TGCGCCAGCAGCTGGAAGGACAGGAGCACAGATACGCAGTATTTT.

The V call is TRBV7-3, the J call TRBJ2-5; a possible D gene is TRBD2 (6 bases). Germline CDR1 is SGHTA and CDR2 is FQGTGA. The length of the CDR3 is 15 residues. Trimming left V 5 bases short and J 2 bases short, with 15 bases between. CDR3 sequence: CASSTKGGRQETQYF. The CDR3 bases are TGTGCCAGCAGCACGAAAGGAGGGCGGCAAGAGACCCAGTACTTC.

The gene calls are TRBV2 and TRBJ1-3; D gene uncertain. Germline V gene lookup returns CDR1 SNHLY and CDR2 FYNNEI. Trimming left V 2 bases short and J 0 bases short, with 17 bases between. The CDR3 contains 18 residues. The CDR3 here is CASSERIRALTSGNTIYF. The CDR3 nucleotides are TGTGCCAGCAGTGAAAGGATTAGGGCACTGACCTCTGGAAACACCATATATTTT.